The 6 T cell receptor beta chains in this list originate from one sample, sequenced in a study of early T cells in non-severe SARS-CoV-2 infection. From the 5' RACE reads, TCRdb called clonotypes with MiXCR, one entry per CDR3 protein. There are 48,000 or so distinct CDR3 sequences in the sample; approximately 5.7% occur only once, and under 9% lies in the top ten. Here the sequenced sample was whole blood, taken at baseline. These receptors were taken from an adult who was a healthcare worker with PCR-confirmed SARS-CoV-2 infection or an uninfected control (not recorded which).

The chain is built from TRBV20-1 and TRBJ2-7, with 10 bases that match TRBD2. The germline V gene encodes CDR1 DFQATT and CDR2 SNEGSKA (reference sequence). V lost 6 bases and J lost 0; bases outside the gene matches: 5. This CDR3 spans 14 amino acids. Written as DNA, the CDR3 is TGCAGTGCATTTCCTAGCGGGAGCTCCTACGAGCAGTACTTC. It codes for CSAFPSGSSYEQYF.

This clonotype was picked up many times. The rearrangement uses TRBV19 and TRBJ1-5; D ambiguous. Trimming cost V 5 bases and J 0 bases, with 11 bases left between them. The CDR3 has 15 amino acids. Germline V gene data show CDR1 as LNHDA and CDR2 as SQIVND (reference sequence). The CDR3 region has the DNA TGTGCCAGTAGTCCACAGCAAGGTAGCAATCAGCCCCAGCATTTT. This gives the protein CASSPQQGSNQPQHF.

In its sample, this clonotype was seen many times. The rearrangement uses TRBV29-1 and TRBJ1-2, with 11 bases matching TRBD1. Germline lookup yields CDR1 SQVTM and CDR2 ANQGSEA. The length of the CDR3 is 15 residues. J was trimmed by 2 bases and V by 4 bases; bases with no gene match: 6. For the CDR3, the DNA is TGCAGCGTTGCTAACGGACAGGGGGCGAACTATGGCTACACCTTC. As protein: CSVANGQGANYGYTF.

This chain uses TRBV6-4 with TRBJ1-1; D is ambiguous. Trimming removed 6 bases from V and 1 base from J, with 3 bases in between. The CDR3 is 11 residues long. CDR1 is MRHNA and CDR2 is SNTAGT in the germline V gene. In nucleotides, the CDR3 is TGTGCCAGCAGGGGGAACACTGAAGCTTTCTTT. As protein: CASRGNTEAFF.

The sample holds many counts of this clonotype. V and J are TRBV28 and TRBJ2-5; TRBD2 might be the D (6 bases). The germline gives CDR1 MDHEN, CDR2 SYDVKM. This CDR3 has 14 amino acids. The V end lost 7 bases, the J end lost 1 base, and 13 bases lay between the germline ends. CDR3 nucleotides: TGTGCCAGCATCTTGGGGGGATCCCAAGAGACCCAGTACTTC. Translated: CASILGGSQETQYF.

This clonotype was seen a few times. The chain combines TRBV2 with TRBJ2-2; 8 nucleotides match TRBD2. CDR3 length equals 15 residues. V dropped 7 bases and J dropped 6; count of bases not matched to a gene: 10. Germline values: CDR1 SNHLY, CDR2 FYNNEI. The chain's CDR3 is CASKLPGGLPGELFF. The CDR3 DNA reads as TGTGCCAGCAAGCTTCCGGGAGGGCTGCCCGGGGAGCTGTTTTTT. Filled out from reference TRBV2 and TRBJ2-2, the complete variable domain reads EPEVTQTPSHQVTQMGQEVILRCVPISNHLYFYWYRQILGQKVEFLVSFYNNEISEKSEIFDDQFSVERPDGSNFTLKIRSTKLEDSAMYFCASKLPGGLPGELFFGEGSRLTVL.